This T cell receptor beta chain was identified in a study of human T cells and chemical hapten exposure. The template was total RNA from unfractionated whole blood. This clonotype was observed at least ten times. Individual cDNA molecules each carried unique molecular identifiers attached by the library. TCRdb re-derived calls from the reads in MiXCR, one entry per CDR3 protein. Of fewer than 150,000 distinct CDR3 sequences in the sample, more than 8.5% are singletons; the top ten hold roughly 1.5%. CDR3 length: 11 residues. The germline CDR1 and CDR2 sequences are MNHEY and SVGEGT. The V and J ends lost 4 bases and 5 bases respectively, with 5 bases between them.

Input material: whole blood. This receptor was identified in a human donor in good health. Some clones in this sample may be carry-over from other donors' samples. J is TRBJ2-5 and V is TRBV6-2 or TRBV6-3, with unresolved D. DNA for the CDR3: TGTGCCAGCAGTTTCTCGGAGACCCAGTACTTC. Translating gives CASSFSETQYF.